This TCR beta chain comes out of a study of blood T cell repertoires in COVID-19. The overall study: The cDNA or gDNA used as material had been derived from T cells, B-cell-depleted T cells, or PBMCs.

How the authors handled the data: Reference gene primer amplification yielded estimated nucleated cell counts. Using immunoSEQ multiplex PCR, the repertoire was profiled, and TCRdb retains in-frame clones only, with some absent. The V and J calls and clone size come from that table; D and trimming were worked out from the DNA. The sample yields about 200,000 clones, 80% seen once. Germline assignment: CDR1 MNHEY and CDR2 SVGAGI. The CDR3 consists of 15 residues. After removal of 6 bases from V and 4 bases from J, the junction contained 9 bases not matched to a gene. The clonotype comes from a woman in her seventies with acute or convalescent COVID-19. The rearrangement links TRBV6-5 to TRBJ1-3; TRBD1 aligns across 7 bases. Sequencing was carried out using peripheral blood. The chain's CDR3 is CASRTTGTVGNTIYF. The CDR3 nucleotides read TGTGCCAGCAGAACGACAGGGACAGTCGGAAACACCATATATTTT.